This TCR beta chain was found in a study of T cell repertoires in cytomegalovirus infection. Study-level information: Indications came from public TCR beta signatures; they pointed to CMV infection and to a matching HLA type. Study-wide findings and caveats: Cumulative public TCR beta family frequency identified CMV carriers with the relevant HLA. The ex vivo response was dominated by HLA-C-restricted CMV-specific TCR beta clonotypes.

About this clonotype itself: Antigen: not known.

From the reads, TCRdb called clonotypes with MiXCR, one entry per CDR3 protein. This sample carries roughly 760,000 distinct CDR3 sequences, approximately 34% of them seen once, and the ten largest clones take under 3.5%. The CDR3 is 15 residues long. CDR1 SGDLS and CDR2 YYNGEE come from the germline V gene. After removal of 2 bases from V and 5 bases from J, the junction contained 5 bases not matched to a gene. This chain joins TRBV9 and TRBJ1-4; 8 bases are a match to TRBD1. Sequencing was carried out using PBMCs. The sequence was obtained from a human donor in good health (CMV status not recorded). Some clones in this sample may be carry-over from other donors' samples. CDR3 in amino acids: CASSVSGQANEKLFF. The CDR3 DNA follows: TGTGCCAGCAGCGTGTCGGGACAGGCAAATGAAAAACTGTTTTTT.